Listed here are 4 T cell receptor beta chains from one sample, sequenced in a study of blood T cell repertoires in COVID-19. Method: immunoSEQ multiplex PCR; TCRdb's copy keeps in-frame clones and lacks some. This sample has under 250,000 clones, with 75% to 85% found just once. The sequenced sample was peripheral blood. Every receptor here comes from a woman aged 70-85 years with acute or convalescent COVID-19.

The V gene is TRBV11-3, the J gene TRBJ2-1; D is unresolved. CDR1 SGHNT and CDR2 YENEEA come from the germline V gene. Deletions cut 3 bases from V and 5 bases from J, with 11 bases between. The CDR3 covers 14 residues. The DNA of the CDR3 is TGTGCCAGCAGCTTTGAACAATTTAACAATGAGCAGTTCTTC. Protein product: CASSFEQFNNEQFF. The full variable domain, rest sourced from reference TRBV11-3 and TRBJ2-1, is EAGVVQSPRYKIIEKKQPVAFWCNPISGHNTLYWYLQNLGQGPELLIRYENEEAVDDSQLPKDRFSAERLKGVDSTLKIQPAELGDSAVYLCASSFEQFNNEQFFGPGTRLTVL.

The chain combines TRBV10-3 with TRBJ1-2; 7 bases line up with TRBD1. The CDR3 has 14 residues. Germline assignment: CDR1 ENHRY and CDR2 SYGVKD. Germline trimming cut 4 bases from V and 3 bases from J; bases unmatched to any gene: 5. CDR3 in amino acids: CAISAGQPDYGYTF. CDR3 sequence (DNA): TGTGCCATCAGTGCGGGACAGCCAGACTATGGCTACACCTTC.

As to this clone: The same CDR3 arises from other DNA sequences in this sample as well. CDR3 sequence (DNA): TGTGCCAGCAGTTTAGGGGGACTAAACACTGAAGCTTTCTTT. Translating it yields CASSLGGLNTEAFF. The V and J genes are TRBV27 and TRBJ1-1, with D perhaps TRBD1 (5 bases). Germline V lookup: CDR1 MNHEY, CDR2 SMNVEV (reference sequence). The CDR3 sequence is 14 residues long. V was pared by 2 bases and J by 2 bases, with 9 bases between.

To note about this clone: The same CDR3 is also encoded by other DNA sequences in this sample. The rearrangement links TRBV7-9 to TRBJ1-6, with 11 bases identical to TRBD1. Germline lookup yields CDR1 SEHNR and CDR2 FQNEAQ (reference sequence). The CDR3 totals 14 residues. J lost 9 bases, V lost 5 bases, and 3 bases had no gene match. The CDR3 here is CASSLGQGGSPLHF. The CDR3 nucleotides read TGTGCCAGCAGCCTGGGACAGGGGGGTTCACCCCTCCACTTT.